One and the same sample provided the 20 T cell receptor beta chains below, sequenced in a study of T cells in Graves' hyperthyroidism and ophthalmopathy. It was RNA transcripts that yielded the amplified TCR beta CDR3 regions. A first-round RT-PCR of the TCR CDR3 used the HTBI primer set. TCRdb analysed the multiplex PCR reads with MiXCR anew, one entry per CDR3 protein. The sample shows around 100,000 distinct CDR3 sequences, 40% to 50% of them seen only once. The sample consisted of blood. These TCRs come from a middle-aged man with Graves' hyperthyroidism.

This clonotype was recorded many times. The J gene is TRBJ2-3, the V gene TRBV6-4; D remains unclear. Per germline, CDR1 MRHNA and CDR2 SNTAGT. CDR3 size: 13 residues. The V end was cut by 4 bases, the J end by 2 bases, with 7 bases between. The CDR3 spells CASSAESTDTQYF. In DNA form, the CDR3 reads TGTGCCAGCAGTGCAGAATCCACAGATACGCAGTATTTT.

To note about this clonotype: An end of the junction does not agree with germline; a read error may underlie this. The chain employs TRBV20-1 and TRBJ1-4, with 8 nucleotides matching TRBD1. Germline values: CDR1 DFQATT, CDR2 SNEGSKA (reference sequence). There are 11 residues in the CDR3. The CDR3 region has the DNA TGCAGTGCTAAGAGGGTGGGACAGGTACTTTTT. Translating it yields CSAKRVGQVLF.

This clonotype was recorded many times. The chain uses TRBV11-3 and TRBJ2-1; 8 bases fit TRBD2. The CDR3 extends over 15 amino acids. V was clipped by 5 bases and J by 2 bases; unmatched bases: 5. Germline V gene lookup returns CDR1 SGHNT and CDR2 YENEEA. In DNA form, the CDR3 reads TGTGCCAGCAGCCCCGGGAGGGGGACCTACAATGAGCAGTTCTTC. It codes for CASSPGRGTYNEQFF. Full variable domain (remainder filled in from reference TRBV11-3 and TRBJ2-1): EAGVVQSPRYKIIEKKQPVAFWCNPISGHNTLYWYLQNLGQGPELLIRYENEEAVDDSQLPKDRFSAERLKGVDSTLKIQPAELGDSAVYLCASSPGRGTYNEQFFGPGTRLTVL.

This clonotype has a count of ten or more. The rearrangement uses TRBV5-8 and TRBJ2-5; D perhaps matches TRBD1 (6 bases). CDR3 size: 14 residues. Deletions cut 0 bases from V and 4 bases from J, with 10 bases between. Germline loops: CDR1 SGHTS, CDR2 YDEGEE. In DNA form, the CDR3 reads TGTGCCAGCAGCTTGGAGGGCAGGGGAGAGACCCAGTACTTC. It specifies CASSLEGRGETQYF. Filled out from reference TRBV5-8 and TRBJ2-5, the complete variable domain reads EAGVTQSPTHLIKTRGQQATLRCSPISGHTSVYWYQQALGLGLQFLLWYDEGEERNRGNFPPRFSGRQFPNYSSELNVNALELEDSALYLCASSLEGRGETQYFGPGTRLLVL.

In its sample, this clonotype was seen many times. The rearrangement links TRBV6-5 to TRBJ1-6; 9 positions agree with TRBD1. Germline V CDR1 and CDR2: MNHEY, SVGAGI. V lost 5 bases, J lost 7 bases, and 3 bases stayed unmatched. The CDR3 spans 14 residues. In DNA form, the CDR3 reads TGTGCCAGCAGTCAGACAGGGGGGAATTCACCCCTCCACTTT. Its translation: CASSQTGGNSPLHF.

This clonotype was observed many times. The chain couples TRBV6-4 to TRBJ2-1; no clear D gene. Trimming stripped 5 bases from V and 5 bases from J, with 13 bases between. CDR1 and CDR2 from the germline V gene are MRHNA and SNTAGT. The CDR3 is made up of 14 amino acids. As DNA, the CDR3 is TGTGCCAGCAGTCCGGACCGAGCCGACAATGAGCAGTTCTTC. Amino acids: CASSPDRADNEQFF.

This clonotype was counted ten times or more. The CDR3 bases are TGTGCCAGCAGCTTACTAACAGGGGACGGGGCTTTCTTT. Translation gives CASSLLTGDGAFF. The rearrangement links TRBV2 to TRBJ1-1; 7 bases fit TRBD1. After removal of 6 bases from V and 11 bases from J, the junction contained 12 bases not matched to a gene. From germline, CDR1 is SNHLY and CDR2 FYNNEI. The CDR3 is 13 amino acids. Full variable domain (remainder filled in from reference TRBV2 and TRBJ1-1): EPEVTQTPSHQVTQMGQEVILRCVPISNHLYFYWYRQILGQKVEFLVSFYNNEISEKSEIFDDQFSVERPDGSNFTLKIRSTKLEDSAMYFCASSLLTGDGAFFGQGTRLTVV.

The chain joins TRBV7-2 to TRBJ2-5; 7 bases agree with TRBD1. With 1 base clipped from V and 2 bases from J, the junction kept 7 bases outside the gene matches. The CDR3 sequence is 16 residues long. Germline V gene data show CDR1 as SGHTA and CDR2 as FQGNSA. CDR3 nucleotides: TGTGCCAGCAGCTTAGTTCCCCCAGGGGGACAAGAGACCCAGTACTTC. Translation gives CASSLVPPGGQETQYF.

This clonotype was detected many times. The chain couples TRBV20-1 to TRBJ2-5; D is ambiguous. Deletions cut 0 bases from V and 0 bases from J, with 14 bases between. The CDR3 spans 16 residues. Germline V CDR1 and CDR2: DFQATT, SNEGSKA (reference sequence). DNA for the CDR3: TGCAGTGCTAGAGATGTAGCTAGATTAGACCAAGAGACCCAGTACTTC. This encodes CSARDVARLDQETQYF.

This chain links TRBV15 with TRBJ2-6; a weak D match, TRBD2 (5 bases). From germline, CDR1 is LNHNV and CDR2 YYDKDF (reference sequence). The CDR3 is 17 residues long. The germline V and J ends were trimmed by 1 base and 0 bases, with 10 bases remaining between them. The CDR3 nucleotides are TGTGCCACCAGCAGAGTACGTGGGAGCTCTGGGGCCAACGTCCTGACTTTC. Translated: CATSRVRGSSGANVLTF. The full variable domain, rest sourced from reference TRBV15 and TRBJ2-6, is DAMVIQNPRYQVTQFGKPVTLSCSQTLNHNVMYWYQQKSSQAPKLLFHYYDKDFNNEADTPDNFQSRRPNTSFCFLDIRSPGLGDTAMYLCATSRVRGSSGANVLTFGAGSRLTVL.

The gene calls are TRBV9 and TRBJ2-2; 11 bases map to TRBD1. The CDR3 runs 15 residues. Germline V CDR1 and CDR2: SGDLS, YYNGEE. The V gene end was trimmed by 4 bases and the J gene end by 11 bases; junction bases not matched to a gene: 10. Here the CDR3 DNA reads TGTGCCAGCAGCCCCCGGGACAGGGGGATCGATGAGCTGTTTTTT. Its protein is CASSPRDRGIDELFF.

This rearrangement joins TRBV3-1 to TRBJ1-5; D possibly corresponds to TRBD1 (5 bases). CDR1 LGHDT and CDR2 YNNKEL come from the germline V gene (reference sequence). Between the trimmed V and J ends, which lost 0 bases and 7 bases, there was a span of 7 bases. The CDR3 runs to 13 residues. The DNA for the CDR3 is TGTGCCAGCAGCCAAGAGGGGGTCCAGCCCCAGCATTTT. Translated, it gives CASSQEGVQPQHF.

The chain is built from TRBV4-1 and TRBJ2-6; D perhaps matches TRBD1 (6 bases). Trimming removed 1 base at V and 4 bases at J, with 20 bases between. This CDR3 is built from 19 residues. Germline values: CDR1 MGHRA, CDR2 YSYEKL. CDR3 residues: CASSQGAGALASGANVLTF. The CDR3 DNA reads TGCGCCAGCAGCCAAGGAGCAGGGGCCTTGGCATCCGGGGCCAACGTCCTGACTTTC.

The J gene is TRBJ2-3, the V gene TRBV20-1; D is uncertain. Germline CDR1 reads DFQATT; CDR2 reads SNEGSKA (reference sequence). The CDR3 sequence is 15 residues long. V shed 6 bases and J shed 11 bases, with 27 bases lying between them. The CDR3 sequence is CSALSRTGNDGEQYF. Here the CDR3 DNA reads TGCAGTGCCCTCAGTCGGACGGGCAACGACGGTGAGCAGTATTTT.

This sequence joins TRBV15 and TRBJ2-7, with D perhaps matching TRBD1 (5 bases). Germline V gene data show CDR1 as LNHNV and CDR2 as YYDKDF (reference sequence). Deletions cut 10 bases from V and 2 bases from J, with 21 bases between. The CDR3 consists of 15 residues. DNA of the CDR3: TGTGCCAGCTCAGCCTCAGGGTCAGGACCCTACGAGCAGTACTTC. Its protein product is CASSASGSGPYEQYF.

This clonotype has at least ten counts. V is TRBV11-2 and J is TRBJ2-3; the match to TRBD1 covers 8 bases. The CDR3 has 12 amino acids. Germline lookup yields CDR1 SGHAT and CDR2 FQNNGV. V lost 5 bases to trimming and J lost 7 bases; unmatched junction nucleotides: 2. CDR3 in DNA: TGTGCCAGCAGCCGACAGGGGTATACGCAGTATTTT. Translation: CASSRQGYTQYF.

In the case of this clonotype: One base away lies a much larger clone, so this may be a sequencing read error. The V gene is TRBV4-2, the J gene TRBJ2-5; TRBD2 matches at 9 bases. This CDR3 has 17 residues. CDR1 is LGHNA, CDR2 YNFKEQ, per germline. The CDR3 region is CASSQEGASGKGETQYF. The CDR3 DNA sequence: TGTGCCAGCAGCCAAGAGGGGGCTAGCGGGAAGGGGGAGACCCAATACTTC.

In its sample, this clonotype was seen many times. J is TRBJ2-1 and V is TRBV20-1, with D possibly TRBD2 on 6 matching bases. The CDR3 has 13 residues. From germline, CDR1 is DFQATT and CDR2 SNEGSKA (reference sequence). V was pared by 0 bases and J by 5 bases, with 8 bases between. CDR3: CSARDRGNNEQFF. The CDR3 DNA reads TGCAGTGCTAGAGACCGGGGGAACAATGAGCAGTTCTTC.

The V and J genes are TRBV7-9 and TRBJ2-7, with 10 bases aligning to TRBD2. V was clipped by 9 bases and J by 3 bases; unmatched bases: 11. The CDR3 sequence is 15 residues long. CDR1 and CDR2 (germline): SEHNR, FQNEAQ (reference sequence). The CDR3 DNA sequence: TGTGCCAGTAACTTAGGACTAGCGGAGATCTACGAGCAGTACTTC. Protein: CASNLGLAEIYEQYF. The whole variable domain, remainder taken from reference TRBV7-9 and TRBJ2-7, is DTGVSQNPRHKITKRGQNVTFRCDPISEHNRLYWYRQTLGQGPEFLTYFQNEAQLEKSRLLSDRFSAERPKGSFSTLEIQRTEQGDSAMYLCASNLGLAEIYEQYFGPGTRLTVT.

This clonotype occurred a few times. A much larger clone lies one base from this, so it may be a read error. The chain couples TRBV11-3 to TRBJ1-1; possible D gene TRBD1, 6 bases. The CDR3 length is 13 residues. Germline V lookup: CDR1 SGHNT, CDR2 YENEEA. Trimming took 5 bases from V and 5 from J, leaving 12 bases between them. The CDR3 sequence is CASSRSGVTEAFF. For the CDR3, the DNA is TGTGCCAGCAGCCGATCAGGGGTGACTGAAGCTTTCTTT.